Included here is one TCR beta chain sequence, with context. Its specificity is unknown. Amplification used 60 Vbeta primers and 13 Jbeta primers. Clones were read by immunoSEQ multiplex PCR, and TCRdb kept only the in-frame ones, dropping some. The table records 150,000 to 200,000 clones, over 70% of them present only once. This sample is drawn from a study of cytomegalovirus exposure and HLA in healthy donors. Study overall: Some 85 million unique TCRs, all from HLA-typed donors, were included in an early release of the data.

In germline, CDR1 is GTSNPN, CDR2 SVGIG (reference sequence). With 8 bases removed from V and 1 base from J, the gap between germline ends came to 17 bases. This CDR3 contains 15 residues. Overall study findings and caveats: Most TCR sequences proved rare, with some public TCRs found in many donors.

V and J are TRBV30 and TRBJ2-2; a weak D match, TRBD2 (6 bases). The sample taken for sequencing was PBMCs. The receptor was isolated from a woman aged 45-65 years in good health and CMV-seropositive. The CDR3 reads CARPPAGLNTGELFF. The CDR3 nucleotides are TGTGCCCGCCCACCGGCGGGATTGAACACCGGGGAGCTGTTTTTT.